This TCR beta chain was sequenced for a study of blood T cell repertoires in COVID-19. Per the germline V gene, CDR1 is LNHDA and CDR2 is SQIVND (reference sequence). The CDR3 loop spans 13 amino acids. Trimming cost V 4 bases and J 5 bases, with 11 bases left between them. Assay used: immunoSEQ multiplex PCR; TCRdb lists only in-frame clones, some missing. The sample carries around 80,000 clones, 82% recorded once. Material for sequencing was peripheral blood. V usage is TRBV19 and J usage is TRBJ1-1, with D perhaps TRBD1 (5 bases). This TCR was sampled from a man in his sixties with acute or convalescent COVID-19. CDR3 DNA: TGTGCCAGTAGTAGGGGGGTATGGACTGAAGCTTTCTTT. Amino acids: CASSRGVWTEAFF.